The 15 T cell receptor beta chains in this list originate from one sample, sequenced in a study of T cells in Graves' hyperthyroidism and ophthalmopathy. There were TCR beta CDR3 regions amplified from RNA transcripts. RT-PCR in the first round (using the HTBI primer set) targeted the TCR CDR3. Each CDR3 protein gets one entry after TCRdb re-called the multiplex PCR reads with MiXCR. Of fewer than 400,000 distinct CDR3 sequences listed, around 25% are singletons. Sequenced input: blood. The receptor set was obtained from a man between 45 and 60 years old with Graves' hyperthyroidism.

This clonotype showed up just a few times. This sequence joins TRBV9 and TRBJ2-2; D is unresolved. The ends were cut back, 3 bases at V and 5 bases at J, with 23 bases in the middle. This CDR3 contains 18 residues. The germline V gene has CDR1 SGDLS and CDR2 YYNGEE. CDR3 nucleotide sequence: TGTGCCAGCAGCGGCCCACGCCAAGGGCTGGAAAGGACCGGGGAGCTGTTTTTT. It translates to CASSGPRQGLERTGELFF. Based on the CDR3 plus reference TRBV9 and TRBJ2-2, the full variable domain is DSGVTQTPKHLITATGQRVTLRCSPRSGDLSVYWYQQSLDQGLQFLIQYYNGEERAKGNILERFSAQQFPDLHSELNLSSLELGDSALYFCASSGPRQGLERTGELFFGEGSRLTVL.

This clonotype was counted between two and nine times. The DNA of the CDR3 is TGTGCCAGCAGCGTAGGAGCGATAGCGGACGATACGCAGTATTTT. Residues: CASSVGAIADDTQYF. The chain has TRBV9 and TRBJ2-3; possible D gene TRBD2, 6 bases. The CDR3 runs 15 residues. CDR1 is SGDLS and CDR2 is YYNGEE in the germline V gene. V lost 0 bases, J lost 6 bases, and 14 bases lay in between.

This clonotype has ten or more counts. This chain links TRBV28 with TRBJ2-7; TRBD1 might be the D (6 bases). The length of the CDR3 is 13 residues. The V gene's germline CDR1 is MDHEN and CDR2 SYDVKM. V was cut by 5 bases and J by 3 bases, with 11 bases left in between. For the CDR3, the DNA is TGTGCCAGCAGTCCCCTCAGGGGCTACGAGCAGTACTTC. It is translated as CASSPLRGYEQYF.

The CDR3 spells CASSQGLAGGVQETQYF. The CDR3, as DNA: TGTGCCAGCAGCCAAGGACTAGCGGGAGGGGTTCAAGAGACCCAGTACTTC. J is TRBJ2-5 and V is TRBV4-2; 14 positions match TRBD2. J lost 2 bases, V lost 1 base, and 3 bases had no gene match. The CDR3 sequence is 17 residues long. CDR1 is LGHNA, CDR2 YNFKEQ, per germline.

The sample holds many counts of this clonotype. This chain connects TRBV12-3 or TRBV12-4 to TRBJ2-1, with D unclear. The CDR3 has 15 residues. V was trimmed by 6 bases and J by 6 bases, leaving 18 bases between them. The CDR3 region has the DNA TGTGCCAGCAGCCCCCCGACCCCGCCAGGCAATGAGCAGTTCTTC. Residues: CASSPPTPPGNEQFF.

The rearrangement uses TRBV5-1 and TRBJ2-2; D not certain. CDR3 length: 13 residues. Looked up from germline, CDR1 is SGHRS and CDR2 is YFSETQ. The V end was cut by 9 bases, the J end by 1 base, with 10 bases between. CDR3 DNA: TGCGCCACCCGTCCAGGGAACACCGGGGAGCTGTTTTTT. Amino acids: CATRPGNTGELFF.

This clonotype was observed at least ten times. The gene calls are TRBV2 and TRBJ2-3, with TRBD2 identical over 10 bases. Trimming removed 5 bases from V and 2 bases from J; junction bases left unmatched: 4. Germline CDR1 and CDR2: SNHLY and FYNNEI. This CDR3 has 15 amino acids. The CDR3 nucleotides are TGTGCCAGCAGTCGGACTAGCGGATACACAGATACGCAGTATTTT. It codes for CASSRTSGYTDTQYF. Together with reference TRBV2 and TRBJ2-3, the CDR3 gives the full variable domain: EPEVTQTPSHQVTQMGQEVILRCVPISNHLYFYWYRQILGQKVEFLVSFYNNEISEKSEIFDDQFSVERPDGSNFTLKIRSTKLEDSAMYFCASSRTSGYTDTQYFGPGTRLTVL.

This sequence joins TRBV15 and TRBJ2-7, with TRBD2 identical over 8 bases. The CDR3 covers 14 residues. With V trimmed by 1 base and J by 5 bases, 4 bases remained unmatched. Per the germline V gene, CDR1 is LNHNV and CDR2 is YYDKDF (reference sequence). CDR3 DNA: TGTGCCACCAGCAGAGCCCAGCGGGAGAACGAGCAGTACTTC. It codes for CATSRAQRENEQYF.

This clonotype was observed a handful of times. Here the CDR3 DNA reads TGTGCCAGCAGTTACTACGGCTCCTACGAGCAGTACTTC. Amino acid sequence: CASSYYGSYEQYF. The V gene is TRBV6-2 or TRBV6-3, the J gene TRBJ2-7; unclear D gene. V dropped 1 base and J dropped 0 bases, with 4 bases sitting between them. Germline V gene lookup returns CDR1 MNHEY and CDR2 SVGEGT. The length of the CDR3 is 13 residues.

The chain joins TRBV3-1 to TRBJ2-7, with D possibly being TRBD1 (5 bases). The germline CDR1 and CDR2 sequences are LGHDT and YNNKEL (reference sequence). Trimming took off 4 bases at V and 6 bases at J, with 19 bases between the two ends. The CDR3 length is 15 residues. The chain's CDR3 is CASSLNDRFPSEQYF. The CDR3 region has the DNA TGTGCCAGCAGCCTTAACGACAGATTCCCCTCCGAGCAGTACTTC.

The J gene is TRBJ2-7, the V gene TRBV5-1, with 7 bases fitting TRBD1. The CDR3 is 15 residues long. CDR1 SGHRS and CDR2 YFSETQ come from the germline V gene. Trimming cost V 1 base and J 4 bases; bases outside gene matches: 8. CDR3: CASSLRGDSQYEQYF. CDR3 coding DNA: TGCGCCAGCAGCTTGAGAGGGGACAGCCAGTACGAGCAGTACTTC. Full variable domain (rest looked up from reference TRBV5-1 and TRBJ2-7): KAGVTQTPRYLIKTRGQQVTLSCSPISGHRSVSWYQQTPGQGLQFLFEYFSETQRNKGNFPGRFSGRQFSNSRSEMNVSTLELGDSALYLCASSLRGDSQYEQYFGPGTRLTVT.

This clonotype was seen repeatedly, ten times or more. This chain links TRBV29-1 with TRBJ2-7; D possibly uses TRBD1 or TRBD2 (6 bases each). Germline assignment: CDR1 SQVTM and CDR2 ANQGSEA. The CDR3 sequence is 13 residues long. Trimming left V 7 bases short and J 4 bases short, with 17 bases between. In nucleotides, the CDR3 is TGCAGCGCCGGCCTGACAGGAGGGTACGAGCAGTACTTC. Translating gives CSAGLTGGYEQYF.

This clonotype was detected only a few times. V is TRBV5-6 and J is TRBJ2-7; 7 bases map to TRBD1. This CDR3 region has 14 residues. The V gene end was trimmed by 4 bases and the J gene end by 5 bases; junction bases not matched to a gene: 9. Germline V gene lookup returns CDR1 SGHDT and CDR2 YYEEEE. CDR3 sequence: CASSTGQQGNEQYF. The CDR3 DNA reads TGTGCCAGCAGCACGGGACAGCAAGGGAACGAGCAGTACTTC.

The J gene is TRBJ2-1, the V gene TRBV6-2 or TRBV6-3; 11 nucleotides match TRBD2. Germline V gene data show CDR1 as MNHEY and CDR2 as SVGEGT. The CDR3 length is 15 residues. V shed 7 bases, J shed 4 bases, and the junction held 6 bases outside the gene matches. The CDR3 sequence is CASKLAGVGYNEQFF. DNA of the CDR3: TGTGCCAGCAAACTAGCGGGAGTAGGGTACAATGAGCAGTTCTTC.

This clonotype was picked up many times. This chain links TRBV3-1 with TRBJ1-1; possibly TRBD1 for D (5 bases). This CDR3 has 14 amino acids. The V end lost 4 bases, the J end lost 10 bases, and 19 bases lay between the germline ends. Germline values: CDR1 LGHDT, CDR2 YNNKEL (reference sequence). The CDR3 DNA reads TGTGCCAGCAGCCCAATGGGGGGAAGCCGGGGAGCTTTCTTT. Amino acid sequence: CASSPMGGSRGAFF.